The 32 T cell receptor beta chains below all came from one sample that was sequenced in a study of OX40 agonist ivuxolimab in advanced cancers. The data were produced by immunoSEQ multiplex PCR, yet TCRdb's version contains in-frame clones alone and is incomplete. The sample has about 70,000 clones, over 75% seen once. The sample in question was CD4+ or CD8+ T cells sorted from blood, obtained in a trial of the OX40 agonist ivuxolimab. These receptors were collected from an adult with an advanced solid tumor such as melanoma, head and neck, liver or kidney cancer.

The chain links TRBV4-2 to TRBJ1-4; 10 positions match TRBD1. This CDR3 spans 15 amino acids. The germline gives CDR1 LGHNA, CDR2 YNFKEQ. V trimming: 4 bases; J trimming: 6 bases; junction bases outside the gene matches: 5. As DNA, the CDR3 is TGTGCCAGCAGCCGAGAAGGGACAGGGGATGAAAAACTGTTTTTT. Translation: CASSREGTGDEKLFF.

This clone was recorded a few times. The chain is built from TRBV18 and TRBJ2-3; D gene ambiguous. This CDR3 has 12 residues. V was pared by 3 bases and J by 2 bases, with 3 bases between. Germline V gives CDR1 KGHSH, CDR2 LQKENI. The CDR3 loop is CASSPNTDTQYF. The CDR3 bases are TGTGCCAGCTCACCTAACACAGATACGCAGTATTTT.

This chain joins TRBV7-9 and TRBJ1-1; D is undetermined. Germline CDR1 reads SEHNR; CDR2 reads FQNEAQ (reference sequence). The CDR3 contains 13 residues. V lost 1 base and J lost 3, with 6 bases in between. The CDR3 DNA follows: TGTGCCAGCAGCTTAGTTACGGACACTGAAGCTTTCTTT. Translating it yields CASSLVTDTEAFF.

The chain has TRBV2 and TRBJ1-1; weak D call: TRBD1 (6 bases). The V gene's germline CDR1 is SNHLY and CDR2 FYNNEI. V was cut by 8 bases and J by 11 bases, with 24 bases left in between. This CDR3 is built from 14 residues. As DNA, the CDR3 is TGTGCCAGCCAACTCTCTGACGGGGGGCGCCGGGCTTTCTTT. This sequence encodes CASQLSDGGRRAFF.

The genes are TRBV29-1 and TRBJ2-7, with D possibly matching TRBD2 (6 bases). V lost 7 bases and J 2 bases, leaving 15 bases between the germline ends. Germline V gene data show CDR1 as SQVTM and CDR2 as ANQGSEA. This CDR3 is built from 13 residues. CDR3 residues: CSAARGSPYEQYF. Written as DNA, the CDR3 is TGCAGCGCCGCTCGGGGGTCCCCCTACGAGCAGTACTTC.

The chain employs TRBV5-6 and TRBJ2-7; 10 nucleotides align to TRBD1. This CDR3 contains 14 residues. Losses at the gene ends were 0 bases for V and 4 bases for J; bases not matched to a gene: 1. Germline V CDR1 and CDR2: SGHDT, YYEEEE. The DNA for the CDR3 is TGTGCCAGCAGCTTGGGACAGGGGGCTTACGAGCAGTACTTC. This gives the protein CASSLGQGAYEQYF.

The rearrangement joins TRBV12-2 to TRBJ2-7; the listed D gene, TRBD2, was not tested against the DNA. TRBV12-2 corresponds to a pseudogene. The CDR3 runs 17 residues. The CDR3 here is CASRLVTRGWLDYEQYF. The CDR3 coding sequence is TGTGCAAGTCGCTTAGTTACGCGGGGTTGGCTAGACTACGAGCAGTACTTC.

This chain connects TRBV4-3 to TRBJ1-2; D perhaps matches TRBD1 (6 bases). Per germline, CDR1 LGHNA and CDR2 YSLEER. This CDR3 is built from 14 residues. The V end was cut by 3 bases, the J end by 3 bases, with 11 bases between. The CDR3 nucleotides are TGCGCCAGCAGCCATGAGGGGGGTGACTATGGCTACACCTTC. Its protein product is CASSHEGGDYGYTF.

This chain links TRBV25-1 with TRBJ2-2; 7 nucleotides line up with TRBD2. The V segment lost 4 bases and the J segment 5 bases; nucleotides outside the gene matches: 10. Germline values: CDR1 MGHDK, CDR2 SYGVNS. The CDR3 runs 16 residues. This CDR3 is CASSVLAGARTGELFF. CDR3 DNA: TGTGCCAGCAGTGTTTTGGCGGGAGCGAGGACCGGGGAGCTGTTTTTT.

The chain uses TRBV7-6 and TRBJ1-4; no firm D call. This CDR3 is built from 16 residues. CDR1 is SGHVS, CDR2 FNYEAQ, per germline. The V gene lost 2 bases and the J gene lost 3 bases, with 13 bases spanning the gap. The CDR3 sequence: CASSLYQLEANEKLFF. In nucleotides, the CDR3 is TGTGCCAGCAGCTTATACCAGCTCGAGGCTAATGAAAAACTGTTTTTT.

J is TRBJ2-7 and V is TRBV6-5; possibly TRBD2 for D (6 bases). The ends were cut back, 4 bases at V and 5 bases at J, with 18 bases in the middle. There are 15 residues in the CDR3. Germline CDR1 and CDR2: MNHEY and SVGAGI. CDR3 in amino acids: CASSSLQGGHDEQYF. CDR3 coding DNA: TGTGCCAGCAGTTCCCTCCAGGGAGGTCACGACGAGCAGTACTTC.

The CDR3, as DNA: TGCAGCGTTGCCTCTCGGGGGTCTAACTATGGCTACACCTTC. This translates into CSVASRGSNYGYTF. The chain has TRBV29-1 and TRBJ1-2, with D perhaps matching TRBD1 (5 bases). The germline V gene encodes CDR1 SQVTM and CDR2 ANQGSEA. This CDR3 has 14 residues. V lost 4 bases and J 0 bases, leaving 12 bases between the germline ends.

This clone was picked up a small number of times. The rearrangement links TRBV29-1 to TRBJ2-5, with 8 positions matching TRBD1. The CDR3 has 13 amino acids. Unmatched junction bases numbered 7, after V lost 5 bases and J lost 5 bases. Germline assignment: CDR1 SQVTM and CDR2 ANQGSEA. The CDR3 loop is CSVIRTGRETQYF. CDR3 coding DNA: TGCAGCGTTATAAGGACAGGGAGGGAGACCCAGTACTTC. Filled out from reference TRBV29-1 and TRBJ2-5, the complete variable domain reads SAVISQKPSRDICQRGTSLTIQCQVDSQVTMMFWYRQQPGQSLTLIATANQGSEATYESGFVIDKFPISRPNLTFSTLTVSNMSPEDSSIYLCSVIRTGRETQYFGPGTRLLVL.

V is TRBV5-4 and J is TRBJ2-1; possibly TRBD2 for D (7 bases). The CDR3 is 16 residues long. Trimming took off 5 bases at V and 2 bases at J, with 17 bases between the two ends. Germline loops: CDR1 SGHNT, CDR2 YYREEE (reference sequence). The CDR3, as DNA: TGTGCCAGCAGTCCCGGCGGGGGCGGAGCCTACAATGAGCAGTTCTTC. Its translation is CASSPGGGGAYNEQFF.

This sequence joins TRBV11-2 and TRBJ2-3; D is possibly TRBD1 (6 bases). The CDR3 runs 17 residues. Germline lookup yields CDR1 SGHAT and CDR2 FQNNGV. Trimming pared 5 bases from V and 5 bases from J, leaving 23 bases between. The CDR3 region is CASSPGVGSGRRDTQYF. DNA for the CDR3: TGTGCCAGCAGCCCAGGGGTGGGCTCGGGGAGACGAGATACGCAGTATTTT.

The CDR3 sequence: CASSLDRLLYEQYF. The CDR3 nucleotides read TGTGCCAGCAGCTTAGATAGGTTACTCTACGAGCAGTACTTC. This chain joins TRBV11-2 and TRBJ2-7; D ambiguous. The germline gives CDR1 SGHAT, CDR2 FQNNGV. The V end lost 0 bases, the J end lost 3 bases, and 9 bases lay between the germline ends. The CDR3 length is 14 residues. Using reference TRBV11-2 and TRBJ2-7 for the parts outside the CDR3, the full variable domain is EAGVAQSPRYKIIEKRQSVAFWCNPISGHATLYWYQQILGQGPKLLIQFQNNGVVDDSQLPKDRFSAERLKGVDSTLKIQPAKLEDSAVYLCASSLDRLLYEQYFGPGTRLTVT.

J is TRBJ1-1 and V is TRBV4-2, with 10 bases matching TRBD1. Looked up from germline, CDR1 is LGHNA and CDR2 is YNFKEQ. There are 16 residues in the CDR3. V was clipped by 5 bases and J by 0 bases; unmatched bases: 6. The chain's CDR3 is CASSGRDRGMNTEAFF. The DNA for the CDR3 is TGTGCCAGCAGCGGCCGGGACAGGGGCATGAACACTGAAGCTTTCTTT.

The chain is built from TRBV11-2 and TRBJ1-1; 9 bases agree with TRBD1. Germline CDR1 is SGHAT and CDR2 is FQNNGV. J gave up 6 bases and V 5 bases, and 7 bases lay outside the gene matches. The CDR3 covers 14 residues. CDR3 in amino acids: CASSRDRVTPEAFF. The CDR3 DNA reads TGTGCCAGCAGCCGGGACAGGGTAACTCCTGAAGCTTTCTTT.

This clone appeared once. The chain is built from TRBV6-5 and TRBJ1-1, with D possibly TRBD1 on 6 matching bases. Trimming took 2 bases from V and 11 from J, leaving 21 bases between them. Germline CDR1 is MNHEY and CDR2 is SVGAGI. The CDR3 has 15 amino acids. The CDR3 is CASSYKSSGASPAFF. The CDR3 nucleotides are TGTGCCAGCAGTTACAAGAGTTCGGGGGCCTCCCCGGCTTTCTTT.

The chain combines TRBV19 with TRBJ2-3; D is unresolved. CDR3 length: 12 amino acids. Trimming removed 4 bases at V and 5 bases at J, with 7 bases between. CDR1 and CDR2 (germline): LNHDA, SQIVND (reference sequence). CDR3 sequence reads: CASSTSLDTQYF. CDR3 sequence (DNA): TGTGCCAGTAGTACTTCGTTAGATACGCAGTATTTT.

The V gene is TRBV10-2, the J gene TRBJ2-2; 9 nucleotides line up with TRBD2. This CDR3 contains 19 residues. Germline V gene sequence: CDR1 WSHSY, CDR2 SAAADI. Trimming removed 1 base from V and 4 bases from J; junction bases left unmatched: 13. CDR3 sequence reads: CASSEWVSGGAMGTGELFF. CDR3 in DNA: TGCGCCAGCAGTGAGTGGGTTAGCGGGGGAGCTATGGGCACCGGGGAGCTGTTTTTT.

The V call is TRBV13, the J call TRBJ2-3, with TRBD2 identical over 9 bases. The CDR3 has 17 amino acids. Per germline, CDR1 PRHDT and CDR2 FYEKMQ (reference sequence). The junction had 4 bases not matched to a gene; V was cut back by 0 bases and J by 0 bases. The CDR3 region is CASSLGRAGGSTDTQYF. CDR3 nucleotides: TGTGCCAGCAGCTTAGGCCGAGCGGGGGGTAGCACAGATACGCAGTATTTT.

The rearrangement uses TRBV7-2 and TRBJ2-5; D gene uncertain. Trimming stripped 2 bases from V and 5 bases from J, with 12 bases between. The germline V gene has CDR1 SGHTA and CDR2 FQGNSA. The CDR3 is 14 amino acids. The CDR3 sequence is CASSLYWGFETQYF. For the CDR3, the DNA is TGTGCCAGCAGCTTATACTGGGGATTTGAGACCCAGTACTTC.

The rearrangement links TRBV21-1 to TRBJ2-7. TRBV21-1 represents a pseudogene. The CDR3 has 16 amino acids. The CDR3 here is CASSNDTGQDSYEQYF. CDR3 nucleotide sequence: TGTGCCAGCAGCAACGACACCGGGCAGGATTCCTACGAGCAGTACTTC.

CDR3 in DNA: TGTGCCAGCGACAGGGCCAACTATGGCTACACCTTC. It translates to CASDRANYGYTF. The J gene is TRBJ1-2, the V gene TRBV7-9, with 7 bases aligning to TRBD1. Trimming removed 8 bases from V and 2 bases from J; junction bases left unmatched: 2. This CDR3 contains 12 residues. Per germline, CDR1 SEHNR and CDR2 FQNEAQ (reference sequence).

V gene TRBV6-5 combines with J gene TRBJ1-6; D possibly corresponds to TRBD1 (6 bases). The V gene's germline CDR1 is MNHEY and CDR2 SVGAGI. This CDR3 spans 14 amino acids. The V end was cut by 6 bases, the J end by 13 bases, with 19 bases between. CDR3 sequence: CASRPSGGGTPLHF. In DNA, the CDR3 is TGTGCCAGCAGACCCTCGGGGGGCGGCACGCCCCTCCACTTT.

This chain links TRBV9 with TRBJ2-2; TRBD2 matches 8 bases. Germline CDR1 and CDR2: SGDLS and YYNGEE. Trimming took 4 bases from V and 6 from J; bases not matched to a gene: 2. The CDR3 runs 13 residues. CDR3: CASSPGGAGELFF. The CDR3 nucleotides read TGTGCCAGCAGCCCGGGGGGGGCCGGGGAGCTGTTTTTT.

Turning to this clone: The junction departs from germline at one end; a sequencing error may be responsible. The chain uses TRBV27 and TRBJ1-2, with 9 bases identical to TRBD1. CDR1 and CDR2 (germline): MNHEY, SMNVEV (reference sequence). The CDR3 runs to 14 residues. CDR3 nucleotide sequence: TGTGCCACCAGTTCGGGACAGGGTTTGTATGGCTACACCTTC. Protein: CATSSGQGLYGYTF.

A few counts support this clone. This sequence joins TRBV7-9 and TRBJ1-2; D gene ambiguous. This CDR3 is built from 13 residues. The ends were cut back, 5 bases at V and 6 bases at J, with 13 bases in the middle. Germline V gene lookup returns CDR1 SEHNR and CDR2 FQNEAQ (reference sequence). The chain's CDR3 is CASSPWQPNGYTF. The DNA of the CDR3 is TGTGCCAGCAGCCCCTGGCAGCCTAATGGCTACACCTTC.

CDR3 nucleotides: TGTGCCAGCAGTCGGACAGCCTTTAGCAATCAGCCCCAGCATTTT. Protein: CASSRTAFSNQPQHF. The chain has TRBV6-5 and TRBJ1-5; tentatively, D is TRBD1 (6 bases). The CDR3 contains 15 residues. Germline V gene data show CDR1 as MNHEY and CDR2 as SVGAGI. Trimming removed 5 bases at V and 0 bases at J, with 11 bases between.

The table lists this clone with a few counts. The chain combines TRBV11-2 with TRBJ1-3; D is perhaps TRBD1 (5 bases). The CDR3 extends over 16 amino acids. Deletions cut 4 bases from V and 1 base from J, with 14 bases between. Per germline, CDR1 SGHAT and CDR2 FQNNGV. The CDR3 DNA reads TGTGCCAGCAGCTCCCCGGGACTGAGGTCTGGAAACACCATATATTTT. Translating gives CASSSPGLRSGNTIYF.

This CDR3 is CASRGSGNVAGYTF. CDR3 nucleotide sequence: TGTGCCAGCAGAGGCAGTGGAAACGTCGCTGGCTACACCTTC. The genes are TRBV27 and TRBJ1-2; D is undetermined. Trimming pared 6 bases from V and 7 bases from J, leaving 18 bases between. The CDR3 has 14 residues. Germline lookup yields CDR1 MNHEY and CDR2 SMNVEV (reference sequence).